These 31 T cell receptor beta chains came from one sample sequenced in a study of beta chain features in type 1 diabetes. Study-level points and caveats: Shortening of TCRB CDR3s, moderate but significant, appeared in all four CD4+ subsets of Type 1 diabetes patients.

Reverse transcribing all isolated RNA meant expressed TCRB transcripts were sequenced. Generated by immunoSEQ multiplex PCR, the TCRdb table keeps only in-frame clones and is missing some. Of under 200,000 clones listed, 6.5% to 10% are singletons. No antigen is known for these receptors. Sequencing used central memory CD4+ T cells from blood. Source of these receptors: a woman aged 18-29 years with type 1 diabetes.

This clone was observed a few times. The J gene is TRBJ2-3, the V gene TRBV15, with 8 bases fitting TRBD2. The CDR3 spans 16 residues. V lost 5 bases to trimming and J lost 0 bases; unmatched junction nucleotides: 7. Germline V gene lookup returns CDR1 LNHNV and CDR2 YYDKDF (reference sequence). The DNA for the CDR3 is TGTGCCACCAGCGGAGGATTAGCGGGGAGCACAGATACGCAGTATTTT. Its translation is CATSGGLAGSTDTQYF.

This clone was picked up a small number of times. V usage is TRBV18 and J usage is TRBJ2-3, with TRBD1 as a possible D gene (7 bases). In germline, CDR1 is KGHSH, CDR2 LQKENI. The CDR3 spans 14 residues. V was pared by 3 bases and J by 11 bases, with 18 bases between. This CDR3 reads CASSPGGQLRRQYF. The CDR3 DNA reads TGTGCCAGCTCACCGGGGGGACAGCTCCGAAGGCAGTATTTT.

This clone was seen only a few times. This chain joins TRBV27 and TRBJ1-5, with D perhaps matching TRBD1 (5 bases). V was shortened by 6 bases and J by 1 base, with 10 bases between the two germline ends. The CDR3 length is 14 residues. The germline V gene has CDR1 MNHEY and CDR2 SMNVEV (reference sequence). The CDR3 DNA reads as TGTGCCAGCAGCCCAGGGCTGAGCAATCAGCCCCAGCATTTT. Its translation: CASSPGLSNQPQHF.

The chain combines TRBV2 with TRBJ1-2, with TRBD1 as a possible D gene (5 bases). The CDR3 is 13 residues long. Germline CDR1 reads SNHLY; CDR2 reads FYNNEI. Trimming pared 4 bases from V and 6 bases from J, leaving 12 bases between. The CDR3 is CASSGGPSNGYTF. Written as DNA, the CDR3 is TGTGCCAGCAGTGGGGGCCCTTCCAATGGCTACACCTTC.

The CDR3 bases are TGTGCCAGCAGCTTGAACTTAATTAAAGAGACCCAGTACTTC. This encodes CASSLNLIKETQYF. V and J are TRBV5-6 and TRBJ2-5; D remains unclear. The CDR3 sequence is 14 residues long. The germline CDR1 and CDR2 sequences are SGHDT and YYEEEE. V dropped 1 base and J dropped 3 bases, with 10 bases sitting between them.

The V and J genes are TRBV5-1 and TRBJ2-2, with D unclear. The CDR3 contains 15 residues. Germline V gene data show CDR1 as SGHRS and CDR2 as YFSETQ. Trimming pared 4 bases from V and 0 bases from J, leaving 10 bases between. CDR3 residues: CASSLDTANTGELFF. The DNA for the CDR3 is TGCGCCAGCAGCCTCGATACAGCGAACACCGGGGAGCTGTTTTTT.

This clone was observed many times. This chain connects TRBV4-2 to TRBJ1-2, with D hard to call. Germline values: CDR1 LGHNA, CDR2 YNFKEQ. The CDR3 runs 16 residues. V lost 0 bases to trimming and J lost 4 bases, with 15 bases between them. The CDR3 nucleotides read TGTGCCAGCAGCCAAGATCCACAGACACGGCGCTATGGCTACACCTTC. This gives the protein CASSQDPQTRRYGYTF.

V is TRBV30 and J is TRBJ1-5; a possible D gene is TRBD1 (5 bases). Trimming stripped 4 bases from V and 5 bases from J, with 12 bases between. The CDR3 runs 13 residues. Germline CDR1 reads GTSNPN; CDR2 reads SVGIG (reference sequence). The CDR3 region is CAWTPGGDQPQHF. DNA of the CDR3: TGTGCCTGGACCCCAGGAGGGGATCAGCCCCAGCATTTT.

J is TRBJ2-5 and V is TRBV11-1; 9 bases match TRBD2. The germline CDR1 and CDR2 sequences are SGHAT and FQDESV (reference sequence). Trimming at V came to 3 bases and at J to 2 bases, leaving 1 base not matched to a gene. The length of the CDR3 is 14 residues. The CDR3 nucleotides are TGTGCCAGCAGCTTGACTAGCGGACAAGAGACCCAGTACTTC. It encodes CASSLTSGQETQYF. Together with reference TRBV11-1 and TRBJ2-5, the CDR3 gives the full variable domain: EAEVAQSPRYKITEKSQAVAFWCDPISGHATLYWYRQILGQGPELLVQFQDESVVDDSQLPKDRFSAERLKGVDSTLKIQPAELGDSAMYLCASSLTSGQETQYFGPGTRLLVL.

This clone was recorded a few times. The chain employs TRBV11-3 and TRBJ1-2; no firm D call. Trimming pared 3 bases from V and 4 bases from J, leaving 18 bases between. The CDR3 covers 16 residues. Germline-derived CDR1 and CDR2 are SGHNT and YENEEA. CDR3 sequence: CASSLEGGSSRYGYTF. The CDR3, as DNA: TGTGCCAGCAGCTTGGAAGGCGGTTCCTCGCGCTATGGCTACACCTTC.

This clone was detected a few times. The chain joins TRBV6-5 to TRBJ1-2; maybe TRBD1 (6 bases). This CDR3 region has 15 residues. Looked up from germline, CDR1 is MNHEY and CDR2 is SVGAGI. V lost 1 base, J lost 6 bases, and 15 bases lay in between. The CDR3 coding sequence is TGTGCCAGCAGTTACTATACGGGGGGCCCAGATGGCTACACCTTC. Protein product: CASSYYTGGPDGYTF.

This clone was observed a few times. The chain links TRBV18 to TRBJ2-1; 15 bases map to TRBD2. This CDR3 comprises 18 residues. J gave up 9 bases and V 6 bases, and 15 bases lay outside the gene matches. From germline, CDR1 is KGHSH and CDR2 LQKENI. The CDR3, as DNA: TGTGCCAGCTCCCATGGACTAGCGGGAGGGCCTCAGCTGGGTGAGCAGTTCTTC. It codes for CASSHGLAGGPQLGEQFF.

This clone was recorded a few times. At one boundary the junction diverges from the germline segment, which might be a read error. The rearrangement uses TRBV4-1 and TRBJ2-5, with 7 bases aligning to TRBD2. The CDR3 runs to 14 residues. From germline, CDR1 is MGHRA and CDR2 YSYEKL. The CDR3 reads CASSQEVAGETQYF. The CDR3 nucleotides read TGTGCCAGCAGCCAAGAAGTAGCGGGAGAGACCCAGTACTTC.

This chain joins TRBV15 and TRBJ2-5; a possible D gene is TRBD2 (5 bases). The germline V gene has CDR1 LNHNV and CDR2 YYDKDF (reference sequence). With 3 bases removed from V and 3 bases from J, the gap between germline ends came to 20 bases. CDR3 length: 17 amino acids. This CDR3 reads CATSRRWTANFEETQYF. The CDR3 DNA reads as TGTGCCACCAGCAGGCGCTGGACTGCCAATTTCGAAGAGACCCAGTACTTC.

The gene calls are TRBV11-1 and TRBJ2-5, with D hard to call. Germline V lookup: CDR1 SGHAT, CDR2 FQDESV (reference sequence). Trimming removed 7 bases at V and 4 bases at J, with 13 bases between. The CDR3 has 13 residues. The CDR3 spells CASTLTALETQYF. The CDR3 DNA is TGTGCCAGCACGCTAACCGCCTTAGAGACCCAGTACTTC.

The V call is TRBV11-3, the J call TRBJ1-2; the D is unclear. Deletions cut 0 bases from V and 4 bases from J, with 9 bases between. The CDR3 loop spans 14 amino acids. Germline CDR1 reads SGHNT; CDR2 reads YENEEA. In DNA, the CDR3 is TGTGCCAGCAGCTTAGATGGCGCAGGCTATGGCTACACCTTC. It specifies CASSLDGAGYGYTF.

This clone was picked up a small number of times. The chain links TRBV9 to TRBJ2-1; tentatively, D is TRBD1 (6 bases). Germline CDR1 and CDR2: SGDLS and YYNGEE. CDR3 length: 13 amino acids. Trimming took off 3 bases at V and 7 bases at J, with 11 bases between the two ends. CDR3 bases: TGTGCCAGCAGCGCCCAGGGGTCGAATGAGCAGTTCTTC. This gives the protein CASSAQGSNEQFF.

This chain connects TRBV2 to TRBJ1-1; D not certain. Germline assignment: CDR1 SNHLY and CDR2 FYNNEI. The CDR3 runs to 11 residues. The V end was cut by 4 bases, the J end by 8 bases, with 8 bases between. This CDR3 is CASSGAPEAFF. CDR3 nucleotide sequence: TGTGCCAGCAGTGGGGCACCAGAAGCTTTCTTT.

This clone was counted only a few times. V gene TRBV11-2 combines with J gene TRBJ2-5; D is possibly TRBD1 (6 bases). The CDR3 totals 13 residues. The germline CDR1 and CDR2 sequences are SGHAT and FQNNGV. Trimming stripped 5 bases from V and 7 bases from J, with 14 bases between. Here the CDR3 reads CASSTGTLGTQYF. In DNA, the CDR3 is TGTGCCAGCAGCACCGGGACATTGGGGACCCAGTACTTC.

The chain has TRBV7-2 and TRBJ2-5; TRBD2 agrees at 8 bases. The DNA end is more similar to TRBJ2-7, so the J call may be wrong. CDR3 length: 17 residues. The V gene's germline CDR1 is SGHTA and CDR2 FQGNSA. The CDR3 nucleotides are TGTGCCAGCAGCTTAAATCCGCTAGCGGGTCCCTCCTACGAGCAGTACTTC. Residues: CASSLNPLAGPSYEQYF.

The chain employs TRBV19 and TRBJ1-3; D unresolved. Germline V lookup: CDR1 LNHDA, CDR2 SQIVND (reference sequence). Trimming cost V 8 bases and J 11 bases, with 16 bases left between them. CDR3 length equals 12 residues. The CDR3 nucleotides are TGTGCCAGTCGCCTTCGGGAGGAGGCCATATATTTT. This gives the protein CASRLREEAIYF.

The V gene is TRBV5-1, the J gene TRBJ2-2; D is undetermined. The V gene's germline CDR1 is SGHRS and CDR2 YFSETQ. The CDR3 is made up of 15 amino acids. V was shortened by 4 bases and J by 0 bases, with 10 bases between the two germline ends. The CDR3: CASSTQEANTGELFF. The DNA of the CDR3 is TGCGCCAGCAGCACACAAGAAGCGAACACCGGGGAGCTGTTTTTT.

This clone was observed a few times. The V and J genes are TRBV7-9 and TRBJ2-1, with TRBD2 matching 12 bases. The CDR3 runs 13 residues. Per germline, CDR1 SEHNR and CDR2 FQNEAQ (reference sequence). The CDR3, as DNA: TGTGTCACGGGGGCTAGCGGGAGGGACGAGCAGTTCTTC. Translation gives CVTGASGRDEQFF.

This chain uses TRBV9 with TRBJ2-4; 7 bases match TRBD1. The CDR3 length is 15 residues. CDR1 is SGDLS and CDR2 is YYNGEE in the germline V gene. The V segment lost 1 base and the J segment 8 bases; nucleotides outside the gene matches: 9. The CDR3: CASSVSPGQSDIQYF. The CDR3 DNA follows: TGTGCCAGCAGCGTATCCCCGGGACAGTCCGACATTCAGTACTTC.

A few counts support this clone. The CDR3 loop reads CASSGTGWDTQYF. CDR3 sequence (DNA): TGTGCCAGCAGCGGTACAGGATGGGATACGCAGTATTTT. This chain connects TRBV7-7 to TRBJ2-3, with D perhaps TRBD1 (5 bases). The CDR3 has 13 amino acids. V was cut by 5 bases and J by 6 bases, with 12 bases left in between. Germline CDR1 SSHAT, CDR2 FNYEAQ (reference sequence).

The J gene is TRBJ2-1, the V gene TRBV6-5; 12 nucleotides agree with TRBD2. This CDR3 is 15 amino acids long. J was trimmed by 4 bases and V by 6 bases; bases with no gene match: 4. The germline CDR1 and CDR2 sequences are MNHEY and SVGAGI. CDR3 nucleotides: TGTGCCAGCAGGACTAGCGGGGGCCTATACAATGAGCAGTTCTTC. Protein product: CASRTSGGLYNEQFF.

This clone showed up just a few times. The V gene is TRBV6-6, the J gene TRBJ2-7; D is perhaps TRBD2 (6 bases). CDR1 and CDR2 from the germline V gene are MNHNY and SVGAGI (reference sequence). Trimming took off 0 bases at V and 4 bases at J, with 16 bases between the two ends. This CDR3 has 16 amino acids. CDR3 in amino acids: CASSYSLRGGGYEQYF. In nucleotides, the CDR3 is TGTGCCAGCAGTTACTCCCTCCGGGGAGGTGGGTACGAGCAGTACTTC.

The chain couples TRBV7-2 to TRBJ1-5; D remains ambiguous. The ends were cut back, 1 base at V and 9 bases at J, with 7 bases in the middle. CDR1 is SGHTA, CDR2 FQGNSA, per germline. The CDR3 extends over 12 amino acids. The CDR3 coding sequence is TGTGCCAGCAGCTTAGAGGCGGGGCCCCAGCATTTT. It specifies CASSLEAGPQHF.

This rearrangement joins TRBV5-5 to TRBJ2-7; 7 bases match TRBD1. From germline, CDR1 is SGHKS and CDR2 YYEKEE (reference sequence). The ends lost 3 bases at V and 7 bases at J; junction bases unmatched: 4. The CDR3 consists of 12 residues. CDR3 DNA sequence: TGTGCCAGCAGCTGGGACAGACGGGAGCAGTACTTC. Its protein is CASSWDRREQYF. The full variable domain, completed using reference TRBV5-5 and TRBJ2-7, is DAGVTQSPTHLIKTRGQQVTLRCSPISGHKSVSWYQQVLGQGPQFIFQYYEKEERGRGNFPDRFSARQFPNYSSELNVNALLLGDSALYLCASSWDRREQYFGPGTRLTVT.

The chain employs TRBV5-6 and TRBJ2-1; 14 bases agree with TRBD2. CDR1 is SGHDT and CDR2 is YYEEEE in the germline V gene. This CDR3 spans 17 amino acids. The J segment lost 4 bases and the V segment lost 4 bases, leaving 7 bases of the junction unmatched. In DNA, the CDR3 is TGTGCCAGCAGCCTACAGACTAGCGGGAGGGCTTACAATGAGCAGTTCTTC. As protein: CASSLQTSGRAYNEQFF.

This sequence joins TRBV6-6 and TRBJ1-3; D is unclear. V lost 8 bases and J lost 14, with 7 bases in between. The CDR3 spans 8 residues. The V gene's germline CDR1 is MNHNY and CDR2 SVGAGI (reference sequence). The CDR3 DNA is TGTGCCAGCGCCCCGGTATATTTT. Translation: CASAPVYF.